This T cell receptor (beta chain) was sequenced for a study of cytomegalovirus exposure and HLA in healthy donors. Some clones are missing from TCRdb's copy, which holds only in-frame ones; the method was immunoSEQ multiplex PCR. The table has 150,000 to 200,000 clones, 70% to 90% seen once. Study results and caveats: Clusters of TCRs from the first cohort tended to co-occur in the 90 to 150 validation repertoires (as a later analysis found). Most TCRs appeared rarely, but some public TCRs recurred in many donors.

The CDR3 sequence is 15 residues long. Germline V lookup: CDR1 SGHTA, CDR2 FQGNSA. V was trimmed by 1 base and J by 0 bases, leaving 9 bases between them. To note about this clone: Its antigen is currently unknown.

This receptor was obtained from a woman aged 25 to 39 in good health and CMV-seronegative. Material: PBMCs. The V call is TRBV7-2, the J call TRBJ1-2; a weak D match, TRBD1 (5 bases). The CDR3 sequence: CASSLDRNTNYGYTF. DNA for the CDR3: TGTGCCAGCAGCTTAGACAGGAACACTAACTATGGCTACACCTTC.